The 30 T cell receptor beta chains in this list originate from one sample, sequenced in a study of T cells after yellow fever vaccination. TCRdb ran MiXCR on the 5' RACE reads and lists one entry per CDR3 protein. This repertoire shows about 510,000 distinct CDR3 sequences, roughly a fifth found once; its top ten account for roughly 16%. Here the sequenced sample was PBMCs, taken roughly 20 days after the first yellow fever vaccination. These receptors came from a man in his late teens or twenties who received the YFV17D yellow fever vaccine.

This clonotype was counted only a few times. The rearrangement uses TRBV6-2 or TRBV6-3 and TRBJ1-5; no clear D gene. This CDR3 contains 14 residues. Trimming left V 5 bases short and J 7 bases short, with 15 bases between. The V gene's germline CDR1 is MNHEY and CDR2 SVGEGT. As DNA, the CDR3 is TGTGCCAGCAGTAGGGCCCTTCCGGCCCAGCCCCAGCATTTT. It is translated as CASSRALPAQPQHF.

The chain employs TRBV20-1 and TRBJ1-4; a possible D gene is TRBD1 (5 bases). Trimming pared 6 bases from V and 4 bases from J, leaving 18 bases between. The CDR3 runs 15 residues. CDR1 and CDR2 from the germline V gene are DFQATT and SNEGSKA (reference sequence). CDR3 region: CSALLMGVLNEKLFF. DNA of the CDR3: TGCAGTGCCCTCCTCATGGGGGTCCTTAATGAAAAACTGTTTTTT.

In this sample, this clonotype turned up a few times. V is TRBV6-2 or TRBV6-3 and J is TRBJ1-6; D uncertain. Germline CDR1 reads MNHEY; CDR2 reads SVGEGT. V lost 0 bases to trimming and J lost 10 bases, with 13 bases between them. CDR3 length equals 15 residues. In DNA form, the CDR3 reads TGTGCCAGCAGTTACTCGGTGCGTCTTGAGTCACCCCTCCACTTT. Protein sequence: CASSYSVRLESPLHF.

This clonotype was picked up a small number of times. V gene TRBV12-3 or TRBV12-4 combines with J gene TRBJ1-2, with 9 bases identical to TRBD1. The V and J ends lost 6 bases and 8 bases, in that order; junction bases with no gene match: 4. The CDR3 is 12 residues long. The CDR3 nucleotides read TGTGCCAGCAGCACAGGGGGCTGGGGCTACACCTTC. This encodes CASSTGGWGYTF.

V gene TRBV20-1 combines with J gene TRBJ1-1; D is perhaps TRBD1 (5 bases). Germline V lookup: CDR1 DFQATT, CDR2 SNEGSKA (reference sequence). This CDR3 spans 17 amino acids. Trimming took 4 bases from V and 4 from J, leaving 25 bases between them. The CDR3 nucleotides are TGCAGTGCTATAAATCAGGGAATACGGGGAAAGGGCACTGAAGCTTTCTTT. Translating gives CSAINQGIRGKGTEAFF.

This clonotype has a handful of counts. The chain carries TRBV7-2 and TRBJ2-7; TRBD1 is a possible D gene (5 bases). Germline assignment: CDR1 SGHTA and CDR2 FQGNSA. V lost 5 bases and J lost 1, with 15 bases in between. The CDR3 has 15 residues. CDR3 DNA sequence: TGTGCCAGCAGCAAGGACACCCTCCCTTCCTACGAGCAGTACGTC. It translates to CASSKDTLPSYEQYV.

The CDR3 nucleotides read TGCAGTGCTCCACAGAACACTGAAGCTTTCTTT. It specifies CSAPQNTEAFF. The chain couples TRBV20-1 to TRBJ1-1; unclear D gene. V gave up 5 bases and J gave up 1 base, with 5 bases separating them. The CDR3 contains 11 residues. Germline V gene data show CDR1 as DFQATT and CDR2 as SNEGSKA (reference sequence).

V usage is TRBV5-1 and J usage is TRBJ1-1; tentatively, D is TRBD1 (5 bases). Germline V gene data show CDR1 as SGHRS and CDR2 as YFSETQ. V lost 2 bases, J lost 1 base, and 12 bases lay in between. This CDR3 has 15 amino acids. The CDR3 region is CASSLAGRTNTEAFF. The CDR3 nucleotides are TGCGCCAGCAGCTTAGCGGGACGGACGAACACTGAAGCTTTCTTT.

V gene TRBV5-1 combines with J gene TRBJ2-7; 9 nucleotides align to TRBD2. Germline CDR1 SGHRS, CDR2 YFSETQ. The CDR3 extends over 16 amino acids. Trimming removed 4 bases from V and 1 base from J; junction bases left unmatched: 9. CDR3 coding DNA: TGCGCCAGCAGCCCGGGACTAGCAACTTGGTCCTACGAGCAGTACTTC. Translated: CASSPGLATWSYEQYF.

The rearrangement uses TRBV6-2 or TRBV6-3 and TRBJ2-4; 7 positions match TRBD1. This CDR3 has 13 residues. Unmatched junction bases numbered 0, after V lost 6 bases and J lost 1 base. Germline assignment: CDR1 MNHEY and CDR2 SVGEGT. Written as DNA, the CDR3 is TGTGCCAGCAGGGGACAGGCCAAAAACATTCAGTACTTC. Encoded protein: CASRGQAKNIQYF.

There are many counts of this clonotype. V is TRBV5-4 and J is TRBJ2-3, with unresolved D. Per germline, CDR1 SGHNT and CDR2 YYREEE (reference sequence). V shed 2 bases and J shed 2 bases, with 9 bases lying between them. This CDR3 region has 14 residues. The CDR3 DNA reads TGTGCCAGCAGCTTTCCCGAGATCACAGATACGCAGTATTTT. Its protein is CASSFPEITDTQYF. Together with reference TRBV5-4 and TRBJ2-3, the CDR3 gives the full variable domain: ETGVTQSPTHLIKTRGQQVTLRCSSQSGHNTVSWYQQALGQGPQFIFQYYREEENGRGNFPPRFSGLQFPNYSSELNVNALELDDSALYLCASSFPEITDTQYFGPGTRLTVL.

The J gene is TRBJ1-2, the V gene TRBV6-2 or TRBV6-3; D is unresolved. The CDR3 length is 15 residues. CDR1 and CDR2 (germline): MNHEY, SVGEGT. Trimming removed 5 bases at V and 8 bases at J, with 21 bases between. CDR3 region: CASSGSVVLAIGYTF. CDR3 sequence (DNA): TGTGCCAGCAGTGGATCGGTAGTTCTCGCTATCGGCTACACCTTC.

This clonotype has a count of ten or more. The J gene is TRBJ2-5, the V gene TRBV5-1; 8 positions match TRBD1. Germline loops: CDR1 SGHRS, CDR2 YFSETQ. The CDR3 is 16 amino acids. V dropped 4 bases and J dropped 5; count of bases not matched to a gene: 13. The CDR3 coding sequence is TGCGCCAGCAGCGGTATAAGGGACAGGCGGCGGGAGACCCAGTACTTC. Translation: CASSGIRDRRRETQYF.

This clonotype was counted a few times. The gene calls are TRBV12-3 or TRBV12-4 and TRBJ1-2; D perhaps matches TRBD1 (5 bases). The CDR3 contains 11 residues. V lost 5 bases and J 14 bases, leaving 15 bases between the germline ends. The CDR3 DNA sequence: TGTGCCAGCAGTACCCAGGGAGGGCATACCTTC. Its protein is CASSTQGGHTF.

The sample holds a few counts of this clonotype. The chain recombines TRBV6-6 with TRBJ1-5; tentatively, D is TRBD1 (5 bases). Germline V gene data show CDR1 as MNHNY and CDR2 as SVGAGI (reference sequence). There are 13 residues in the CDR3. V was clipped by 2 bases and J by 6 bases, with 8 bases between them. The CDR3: CASSYDGGQPQHF. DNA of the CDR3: TGTGCCAGCAGTTACGATGGGGGTCAGCCCCAGCATTTT.

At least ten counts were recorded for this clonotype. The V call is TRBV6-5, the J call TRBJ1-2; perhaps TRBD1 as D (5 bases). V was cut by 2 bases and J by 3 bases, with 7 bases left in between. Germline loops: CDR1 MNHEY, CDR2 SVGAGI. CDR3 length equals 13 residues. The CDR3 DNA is TGTGCCAGCAGTTACGGGGCAGACTATGGCTACACCTTC. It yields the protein CASSYGADYGYTF.

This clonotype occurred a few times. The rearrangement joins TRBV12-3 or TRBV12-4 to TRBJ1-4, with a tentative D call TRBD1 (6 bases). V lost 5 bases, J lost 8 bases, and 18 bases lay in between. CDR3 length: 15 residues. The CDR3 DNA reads TGTGCCAGCAGTCCCTCCCTCAGGGGAGCGGAAAAACTGTTTTTT. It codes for CASSPSLRGAEKLFF.

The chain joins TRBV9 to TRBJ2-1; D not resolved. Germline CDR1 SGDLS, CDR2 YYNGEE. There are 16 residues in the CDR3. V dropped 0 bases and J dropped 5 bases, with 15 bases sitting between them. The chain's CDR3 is CASSVGPGGWNNEQFF. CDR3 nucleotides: TGTGCCAGCAGCGTAGGGCCCGGTGGATGGAACAATGAGCAGTTCTTC.

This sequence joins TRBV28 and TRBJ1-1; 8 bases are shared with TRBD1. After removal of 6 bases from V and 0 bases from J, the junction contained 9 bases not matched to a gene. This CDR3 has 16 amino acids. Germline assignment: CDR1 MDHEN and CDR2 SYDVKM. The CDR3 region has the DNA TGTGCCAGCAGCCAAGGACAGGGTTTTGTGAACACTGAAGCTTTCTTT. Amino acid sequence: CASSQGQGFVNTEAFF.

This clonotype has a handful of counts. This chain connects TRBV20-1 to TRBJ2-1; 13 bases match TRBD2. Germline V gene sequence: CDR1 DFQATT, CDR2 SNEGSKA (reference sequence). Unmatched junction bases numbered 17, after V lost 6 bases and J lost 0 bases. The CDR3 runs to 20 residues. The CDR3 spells CSAHRPVLAGGLSSYNEQFF. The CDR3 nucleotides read TGCAGTGCCCACCGACCAGTACTAGCGGGGGGGCTCTCCTCCTACAATGAGCAGTTCTTC.

In nucleotides, the CDR3 is TGTGCCAGCAGCGAAAGGACAGTTGTCAACTATGGCTACACCTTC. Translated: CASSERTVVNYGYTF. The chain links TRBV7-2 to TRBJ1-2, with D possibly being TRBD1 (6 bases). Germline V lookup: CDR1 SGHTA, CDR2 FQGNSA. The CDR3 has 15 residues. V lost 5 bases, J lost 2 bases, and 15 bases lay in between.

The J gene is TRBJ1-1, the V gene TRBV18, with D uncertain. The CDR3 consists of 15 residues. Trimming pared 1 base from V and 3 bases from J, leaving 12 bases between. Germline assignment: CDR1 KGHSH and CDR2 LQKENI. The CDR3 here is CASSPLGSRDTEAFF. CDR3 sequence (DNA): TGTGCCAGCTCACCACTGGGGTCACGGGACACTGAAGCTTTCTTT.

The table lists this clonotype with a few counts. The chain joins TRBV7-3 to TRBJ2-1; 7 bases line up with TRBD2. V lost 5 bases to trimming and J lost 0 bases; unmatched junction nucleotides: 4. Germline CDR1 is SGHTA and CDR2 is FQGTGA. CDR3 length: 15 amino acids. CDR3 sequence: CASSAQRGSYNEQFF. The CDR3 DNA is TGTGCCAGCAGCGCTCAGCGGGGCTCCTACAATGAGCAGTTCTTC. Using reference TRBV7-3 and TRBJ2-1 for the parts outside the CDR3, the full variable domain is GAGVSQTPSNKVTEKGKYVELRCDPISGHTALYWYRQSLGQGPEFLIYFQGTGAADDSGLPNDRFFAVRPEGSVSTLKIQRTERGDSAVYLCASSAQRGSYNEQFFGPGTRLTVL.

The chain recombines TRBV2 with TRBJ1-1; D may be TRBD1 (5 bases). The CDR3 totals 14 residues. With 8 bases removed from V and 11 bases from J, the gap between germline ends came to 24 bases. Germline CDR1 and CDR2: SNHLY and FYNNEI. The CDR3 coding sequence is TGTGCCAGCGCTCTTCCGGGACGCCTGGTCCGGGCTTTCTTT. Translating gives CASALPGRLVRAFF.

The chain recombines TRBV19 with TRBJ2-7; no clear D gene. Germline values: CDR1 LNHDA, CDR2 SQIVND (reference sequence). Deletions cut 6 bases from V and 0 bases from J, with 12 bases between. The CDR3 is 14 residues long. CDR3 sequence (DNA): TGTGCCAGTAGAAATAGTGATTTCTCCTACGAGCAGTACTTC. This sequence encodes CASRNSDFSYEQYF.

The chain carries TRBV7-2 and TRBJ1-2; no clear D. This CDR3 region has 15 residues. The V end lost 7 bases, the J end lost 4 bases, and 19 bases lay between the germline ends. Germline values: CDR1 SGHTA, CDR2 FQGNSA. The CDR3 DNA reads TGTGCCAGCACCCTCGATGTGGCCTACGGCTATGGCTACACCTTC. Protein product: CASTLDVAYGYGYTF.

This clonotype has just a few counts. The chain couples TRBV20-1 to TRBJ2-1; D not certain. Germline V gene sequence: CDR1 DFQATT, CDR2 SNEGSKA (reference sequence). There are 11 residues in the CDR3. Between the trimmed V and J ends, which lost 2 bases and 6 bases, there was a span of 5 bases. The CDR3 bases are TGCAGTGCTAGAAATGGCAATGAGCAGTTCTTC. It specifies CSARNGNEQFF.

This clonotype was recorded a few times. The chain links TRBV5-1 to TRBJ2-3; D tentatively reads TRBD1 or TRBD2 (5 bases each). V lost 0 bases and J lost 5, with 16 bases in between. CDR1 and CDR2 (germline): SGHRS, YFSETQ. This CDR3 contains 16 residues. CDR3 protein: CASSLGGRNWQDTQYF. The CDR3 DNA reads TGCGCCAGCAGCTTGGGGGGACGAAATTGGCAAGATACGCAGTATTTT.

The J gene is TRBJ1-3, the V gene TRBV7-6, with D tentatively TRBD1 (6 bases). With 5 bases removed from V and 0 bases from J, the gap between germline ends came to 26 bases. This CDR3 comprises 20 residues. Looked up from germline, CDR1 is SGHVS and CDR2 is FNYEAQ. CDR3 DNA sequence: TGTGCCAGCAGCCTTAGACGTGGACAGCAAGGATTCATCTCTGGAAACACCATATATTTT. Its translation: CASSLRRGQQGFISGNTIYF.

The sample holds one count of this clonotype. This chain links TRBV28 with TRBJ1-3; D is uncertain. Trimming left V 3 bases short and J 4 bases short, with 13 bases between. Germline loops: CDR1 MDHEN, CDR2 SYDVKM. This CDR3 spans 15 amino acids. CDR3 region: CASSLVEGRGNTIYF. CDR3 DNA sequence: TGTGCCAGCAGTTTGGTTGAAGGCAGAGGAAACACCATATATTTT.